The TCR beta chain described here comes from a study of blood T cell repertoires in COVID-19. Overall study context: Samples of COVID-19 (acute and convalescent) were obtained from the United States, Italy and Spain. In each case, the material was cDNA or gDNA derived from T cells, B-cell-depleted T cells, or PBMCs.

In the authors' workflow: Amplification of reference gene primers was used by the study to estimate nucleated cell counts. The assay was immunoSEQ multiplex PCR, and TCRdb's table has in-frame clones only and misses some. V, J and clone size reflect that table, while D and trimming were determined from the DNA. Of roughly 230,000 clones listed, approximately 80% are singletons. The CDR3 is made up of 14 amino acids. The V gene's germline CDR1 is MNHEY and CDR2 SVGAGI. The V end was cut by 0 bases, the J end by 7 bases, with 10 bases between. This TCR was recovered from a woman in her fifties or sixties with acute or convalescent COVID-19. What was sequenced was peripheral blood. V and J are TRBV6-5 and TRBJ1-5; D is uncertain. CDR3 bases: TGTGCCAGCAGTTACTCGACCCTCGGGCAGCCCCAGCATTTT. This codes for CASSYSTLGQPQHF.